The following is a T cell receptor (beta chain) sequence with its context. The antigen this receptor binds is unknown. Base-call qualities are not available, and no considerably larger clone is one nucleotide away. This entry belongs to a study of T cell responses to AZD1222 COVID-19 vaccine (dated by TCRdb to the early 2020s). Study-level background: AZD1222 recipients with second doses at about 4 weeks or about 12 weeks were pooled, because spike-specific TCR depth and breadth did not differ between schedules. TCR sequencing covered roughly 230 trial participants: nearly 210 given two doses of AZD1222 and 26 given two doses of MenACWY control vaccine. Trial participants were enrolled by age into 18-55, 56-69 and 70-plus year subgroups, with roughly 150, 30 and 60 TCR-sequenced participants respectively. Study-wide conclusions, independent of this receptor: After two AZD1222 doses, both the breadth and the depth of spike-specific TCRs were significantly higher than at day 0 and than in MenACWY recipients. CD4 TCRs associated with the vaccine covered the entire spike protein, and the dominant responses were in regions 160-218 and 743-854. Epitopes outside the regions mutated in the B.1.351 and B.1.1.7 variants were reportedly recognized by nearly half of the unique spike-specific TCRs. In the small 56-69-year group, the increase in depth fell short of significance, most likely because of low power. Most participants were white British and females outnumbered males, and the authors suggested that clonal diversity may have been underestimated. Conclusions about previously exposed vaccinees were limited because only a handful of AZD1222 recipients were SARS-CoV-2 seropositive at baseline. Because no samples from the day 14 peak response were available, repertoires could be characterized only after the peak T cell response.

The CDR3 regions of human TCRbeta chains were analyzed by immunosequencing. The study's own analysis went as follows. TCRs in the repertoires were matched against a reference library of SARS-CoV-2-specific TCRs that had been generated with the MIRA antigen-specificity platform. Breadth was defined as the fraction of unique TCRs that were SARS-CoV-2-associated, and depth was defined as the fraction of total T cells that were SARS-CoV-2-associated. Using the MIRA data, each spike-specific TCR was assigned both to the spike region to which the TCR was reactive and to a CD4 or CD8 class. Log10-transformed breadth and depth values were compared by one-way ANOVA with Sidak's multiple comparisons tests. The clones in this table, taken by TCRdb from immuneACCESS, are in-frame only. Not every clone is retained; where verified, under half of the shortfall comes from an unresolved V gene, and the cause of the rest is unknown. V, J and clone size reflect that table, while D and trimming were determined from the DNA. The sample table records some 110,000 clones; approximately 90% of these occur just once. Jointly, the top ten make up about 3% of the sample.

According to the study, the label for this sample's time point signals: baseline before first vaccination. Vaccinee samples were obtained from the UK trials COV001 and COV002, which included a single-blind randomized controlled phase 2/3 trial of AZD1222 (ChAdOx1 nCoV-19) in healthy adults. Trial participant PBMC samples were collected at day 0 and day 28 after the second dose for TCRbeta chain sequencing. In the germline V gene, CDR1 corresponds to ENHRY and CDR2 to SYGVKD. From its cysteine to its phenylalanine, the CDR3 spans 13 amino acids. This entry keeps only the CDR3 DNA: 39 bases, framed from base 1. V is cut by 0 bases and J by 4 bases, and the space between the germline ends is 5 bases.

The source of this sequence is an adult in good health. The V and J segments used are TRBV10-3 and TRBJ2-3; confidence is insufficient to name the D gene. This specimen was peripheral blood, taken on day 0 of AZD1222 vaccination. For the CDR3, the sequence is CAISESGSDTQYF. In nucleotide form, the sequence is TGTGCCATCAGTGAGTCGGGGTCAGATACGCAGTATTTT.